This T cell receptor (beta chain) derives from a study of T cell responses to AZD1222 COVID-19 vaccine. Whole-study results and caveats: Distributed over spike, vaccine-associated CD4 TCRs predominated at 160-218 and 743-854. Seropositive at baseline were only five or six AZD1222 recipients.

Remarks on this clone: What it binds is not known.

The CDR3 covers 13 residues. Germline V gives CDR1 MNHNY, CDR2 SVGAGI (reference sequence). The germline V and J ends were trimmed by 11 bases and 2 bases, with 16 bases remaining between them. Sequenced by immunoSEQ multiplex PCR; TCRdb stores in-frame clones only, minus some. The data hold some 120,000 clones, with over 75% observed a single time. This TCR was recovered from an adult in good health. The J gene is TRBJ2-7, the V gene TRBV6-6; no definite D call. The sample here was peripheral blood, taken on day 0 of AZD1222 vaccination. The CDR3 reads CAYTPDGTYEQYF. CDR3 in DNA: TGTGCCTATACCCCGGACGGAACCTACGAGCAGTACTTC.